A single sample gave rise to the 7 T cell receptor beta chains below, sequenced in a study of radiotherapy plus CTLA-4 blockade in lung cancer. Repertoires were generated with immunoSEQ multiplex PCR, while TCRdb's copy carries only in-frame clones and drops some. The sample lists approximately 60,000 clones, 70% to 80% seen once, with approximately 4.4% in the top ten. The material sequenced was peripheral blood, taken from a patient treated with radiotherapy plus ipilimumab. These receptors were obtained from a human donor with non-small cell lung cancer who had a complete response to radiotherapy plus ipilimumab.

The chain recombines TRBV18 with TRBJ1-6, with D perhaps matching TRBD1 (5 bases). The CDR3 has 15 amino acids. Per germline, CDR1 KGHSH and CDR2 LQKENI. V lost 2 bases and J lost 5, with 10 bases in between. In nucleotides, the CDR3 is TGTGCCAGCTCACCAAGTCAGGGAGATAATTCACCCCTCCACTTT. Translation: CASSPSQGDNSPLHF.

The rearrangement uses TRBV6-5 and TRBJ1-2; a weak D match, TRBD1 (6 bases). This CDR3 has 14 residues. Between the trimmed V and J ends, which lost 8 bases and 5 bases, there was a span of 18 bases. The V gene's germline CDR1 is MNHEY and CDR2 SVGAGI. The CDR3, as DNA: TGTGCCAGCGCTCCAGGGGCTTTCTTATATGGCTACACCTTC. Translation: CASAPGAFLYGYTF.

This rearrangement joins TRBV14 to TRBJ1-2; TRBD1 agrees at 8 bases. CDR3 length: 13 residues. Trimming cost V 4 bases and J 8 bases; bases outside gene matches: 6. The germline gives CDR1 SGHDN, CDR2 FVKESK. The CDR3, as DNA: TGTGCCAGCAGCCGAGAAAACAGGGGGGGCTACACCTTC. This gives the protein CASSRENRGGYTF.

The rearrangement uses TRBV4-3 and TRBJ1-3; D perhaps matches TRBD1 (5 bases). Germline loops: CDR1 LGHNA, CDR2 YSLEER. Between the trimmed V and J ends, which lost 9 bases and 0 bases, there was a span of 15 bases. CDR3 length equals 15 residues. The CDR3 bases are TGCGCCAGTAGGACAACCCGATCCTCTGGAAACACCATATATTTT. Protein sequence: CASRTTRSSGNTIYF.

This clone was picked up one time. The chain combines TRBV19 with TRBJ1-2; 9 bases match TRBD1. The CDR3 runs to 14 residues. The V and J ends lost 7 bases and 8 bases, in that order; junction bases with no gene match: 11. Germline V gives CDR1 LNHDA, CDR2 SQIVND (reference sequence). The CDR3 nucleotides are TGTGCCAGTACCCAACGACAGGGGGGTTCAGGCTACACCTTC. Translated: CASTQRQGGSGYTF.

The chain uses TRBV4-1 and TRBJ2-7, with D maybe TRBD1 (6 bases). The germline CDR1 and CDR2 sequences are MGHRA and YSYEKL. The CDR3 is made up of 13 amino acids. Trimming pared 4 bases from V and 7 bases from J, leaving 14 bases between. This CDR3 is CASSPTGLGEQYF. CDR3 bases: TGCGCCAGCAGCCCGACAGGTCTTGGAGAGCAGTACTTC.

In this sample, this clone turned up a few times. The gene calls are TRBV11-3 and TRBJ1-2; D is undetermined. The CDR3 sequence is 12 residues long. Trimming removed 1 base at V and 5 bases at J, with 5 bases between. Germline values: CDR1 SGHNT, CDR2 YENEEA. Written as DNA, the CDR3 is TGTGCCAGCAGCTTAGGGGGATATGGCTACACCTTC. This sequence encodes CASSLGGYGYTF.